These 4 T cell receptor beta chains share one sample of origin, sequenced in a study of blood T cell repertoires in COVID-19 (dated by TCRdb to the early 2020s). Receptor libraries were prepared by the immunoSEQ multiplex PCR assay. TCRdb took this table from immuneACCESS and kept in-frame rearrangements with V and J called. Such tables lack part of the clones; where checked against another copy, unresolved V genes explain under half of the gap, and the rest is unexplained. For this sample the table gives over 300,000 clones, of which about 90% were detected only once. Around 1.3% of the sample is in the top ten clones. The sample comprised peripheral blood. The receptors stem from a man in his forties or fifties with acute or convalescent COVID-19.

The chain carries TRBV19 and TRBJ2-7; 7 bases fit TRBD2. The CDR3 sequence is 14 residues long. CDR1 LNHDA and CDR2 SQIVND come from the germline V gene (reference sequence). V lost 4 bases, J lost 3 bases, and 6 bases stayed unmatched. CDR3 region: CASSTGGLIYEQYF. CDR3 sequence (DNA): TGTGCCAGTAGTACGGGAGGCCTAATCTACGAGCAGTACTTC.

The chain uses TRBV4-2 and TRBJ1-3; no definite D call. Trimming pared 4 bases from V and 0 bases from J, leaving 10 bases between. Germline-derived CDR1 and CDR2 are LGHNA and YNFKEQ. The CDR3 has 15 residues. The CDR3 protein is CASSPLVSSGNTIYF. CDR3 coding DNA: TGTGCCAGCAGCCCCCTAGTAAGCTCTGGAAACACCATATATTTT.

The V and J genes are TRBV28 and TRBJ2-3; perhaps TRBD2 as D (6 bases). Germline lookup yields CDR1 MDHEN and CDR2 SYDVKM. V shed 8 bases and J shed 2 bases, with 23 bases lying between them. CDR3 length: 17 residues. CDR3 in amino acids: CASRRGGGHFATDTQYF. CDR3 in DNA: TGTGCCAGCCGGAGGGGCGGTGGACACTTTGCCACAGATACGCAGTATTTT.

The V and J genes are TRBV28 and TRBJ1-3; D remains ambiguous. Trimming removed 3 bases from V and 4 bases from J, with 10 bases in between. The CDR3 is made up of 14 amino acids. Germline assignment: CDR1 MDHEN and CDR2 SYDVKM. Here the CDR3 reads CASSFNEGGNTIYF. CDR3 DNA sequence: TGTGCCAGCAGTTTTAATGAGGGAGGAAACACCATATATTTT.